The source of this T cell receptor (beta chain) is a study of CD8 T cells in Susac syndrome. CDR3 size: 11 residues. V lost 5 bases to trimming and J lost 2 bases, with 7 bases between them. Germline lookup yields CDR1 SQVTM and CDR2 ANQGSEA. An amount of RNA that ranged from roughly 0.45 to 1 ug was reverse transcribed with random hexamers. TCRdb passed the immunoSEQ multiplex PCR reads through MiXCR, listing each CDR3 protein once. In the table there are a few hundred thousand distinct CDR3 sequences, around 85% of which are singletons. Sequences were obtained from CD8+ T cells from PBMCs. The genes are TRBV29-1 and TRBJ2-7; D call uncertain. The TCR was taken from a human donor with multiple sclerosis. CDR3 sequence (DNA): TGCAGCGTTCGGAAAACCTACGAGCAGTACTTC. Protein sequence: CSVRKTYEQYF.